The TCR beta chain described here comes from a study of blood T cell repertoires in COVID-19. About the study: COVID-19 samples collected from the United States, Italy and Spain covered acute and convalescent phases. T cells, B-cell-depleted T cells, or PBMCs supplied cDNA or gDNA.

In the original processing: Reference gene primer amplification in the assay estimated nucleated cell counts. Assay: immunoSEQ multiplex PCR; the TCRdb copy retains only in-frame clones and omits some. From that table come the V and J calls and clone size; the DNA was used to work out D and trimming. In the table there are more than 200,000 clones, roughly 87% of which are singletons. This clone was found a few times. The CDR3 consists of 14 residues. The germline CDR1 and CDR2 sequences are LNHDA and SQIVND (reference sequence). V shed 4 bases, J shed 5 bases, and the junction held 3 bases outside the gene matches.

Source material: peripheral blood. V is TRBV19 and J is TRBJ2-7; 12 positions agree with TRBD2. The clonotype originates from a human donor in a cohort sampled during active COVID-19. The DNA of the CDR3 is TGTGCCAGTAGTACAACTAGCGGGGGGCACGAGCAGTACTTC. As protein: CASSTTSGGHEQYF.